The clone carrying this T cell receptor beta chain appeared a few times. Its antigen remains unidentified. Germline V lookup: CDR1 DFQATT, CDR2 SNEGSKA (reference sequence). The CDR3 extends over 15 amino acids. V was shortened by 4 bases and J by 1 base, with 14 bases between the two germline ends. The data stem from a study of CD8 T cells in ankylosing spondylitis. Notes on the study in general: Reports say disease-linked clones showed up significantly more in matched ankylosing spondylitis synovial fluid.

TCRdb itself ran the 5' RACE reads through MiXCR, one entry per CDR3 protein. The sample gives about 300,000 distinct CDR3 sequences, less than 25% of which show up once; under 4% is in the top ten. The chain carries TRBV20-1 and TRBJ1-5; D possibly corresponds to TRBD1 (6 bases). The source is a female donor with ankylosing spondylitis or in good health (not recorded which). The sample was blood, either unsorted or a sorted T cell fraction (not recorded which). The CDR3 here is CSAILGTRSNQPQHF. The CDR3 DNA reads TGCAGTGCTATCCTAGGGACAAGAAGCAATCAGCCCCAGCATTTT.